One and the same sample provided the 30 T cell receptor beta chains below, sequenced in a study of shared clonotypes between healthy human individuals. Assay: immunoSEQ multiplex PCR; the TCRdb copy retains only in-frame clones and omits some. The table records about 1 million clones, about 70% of them present only once. Sequenced material: memory CD4+ T cells sorted from blood. Subset: CD45RA-negative fraction. All receptors come from a man between 18 and 29 years old in good health.

This clone was picked up a small number of times. The J gene is TRBJ2-2, the V gene TRBV19; possible D gene TRBD2, 6 bases. Germline V gene lookup returns CDR1 LNHDA and CDR2 SQIVND (reference sequence). The CDR3 has 14 residues. Between the trimmed V and J ends, which lost 5 bases and 0 bases, there was a span of 7 bases. In nucleotides, the CDR3 is TGTGCCAGTAGTTTAGCGGCGAACACCGGGGAGCTGTTTTTT. It is translated as CASSLAANTGELFF.

The chain uses TRBV5-1 and TRBJ1-4; maybe TRBD1 (6 bases). The CDR3 runs to 15 residues. Germline CDR1 is SGHRS and CDR2 is YFSETQ. V lost 2 bases and J lost 7, with 15 bases in between. The DNA of the CDR3 is TGCGCCAGCAGCTTAGGGGGGGAAGTCGTTGAAAAACTGTTTTTT. Residues: CASSLGGEVVEKLFF. Looking up the rest from reference TRBV5-1 and TRBJ1-4 gives the full variable domain: KAGVTQTPRYLIKTRGQQVTLSCSPISGHRSVSWYQQTPGQGLQFLFEYFSETQRNKGNFPGRFSGRQFSNSRSEMNVSTLELGDSALYLCASSLGGEVVEKLFFGSGTQLSVL.

This chain joins TRBV7-2 and TRBJ1-6; D remains ambiguous. The germline CDR1 and CDR2 sequences are SGHTA and FQGNSA. The CDR3 length is 17 residues. Deletions cut 1 base from V and 1 base from J, with 11 bases between. DNA of the CDR3: TGTGCCAGCAGCTTAGTCGGGGTTGTGTCCTATAATTCACCCCTCCACTTT. Its protein product is CASSLVGVVSYNSPLHF.

This chain links TRBV10-3 with TRBJ1-2, with 11 bases that match TRBD1. Germline values: CDR1 ENHRY, CDR2 SYGVKD. The CDR3 sequence is 17 residues long. The V and J ends lost 4 bases and 2 bases, in that order; junction bases with no gene match: 9. CDR3 residues: CAISGWDRGFGNYGYTF. The DNA of the CDR3 is TGTGCCATCAGTGGGTGGGACAGGGGGTTTGGAAACTATGGCTACACCTTC.

The chain couples TRBV6-5 to TRBJ2-4; no reliable D call. There are 12 residues in the CDR3. CDR1 is MNHEY, CDR2 SVGAGI, per germline. The V end lost 7 bases, the J end lost 1 base, and 5 bases lay between the germline ends. The CDR3 reads CASKDAKNIQYF. CDR3 bases: TGTGCCAGCAAGGATGCCAAAAACATTCAGTACTTC.

As for this clone: Sequence at one end of the junction differs from germline and may be a read error. The sample holds other DNA sequences that translate to the same CDR3. V is TRBV30 and J is TRBJ1-3; unclear D gene. This CDR3 is built from 15 residues. Per the germline V gene, CDR1 is GTSNPN and CDR2 is SVGIG (reference sequence). The CDR3 DNA sequence: TGTGCCTGGACCCCCGTCTTCAGCTCTGGAAATACCATATATTTT. This translates into CAWTPVFSSGNTIYF.

V is TRBV30 and J is TRBJ1-6; perhaps TRBD1 as D (5 bases). CDR1 is GTSNPN and CDR2 is SVGIG in the germline V gene (reference sequence). This CDR3 is built from 15 residues. Trimming cost V 4 bases and J 0 bases, with 10 bases left between them. In nucleotides, the CDR3 is TGTGCCTGGAAGGGGAGGAGCTCCTATAATTCACCCCTCCACTTT. Its protein product is CAWKGRSSYNSPLHF.

The chain links TRBV2 to TRBJ2-5, with TRBD1 identical over 8 bases. Per the germline V gene, CDR1 is SNHLY and CDR2 is FYNNEI. The V segment lost 8 bases and the J segment 3 bases; nucleotides outside the gene matches: 8. This CDR3 contains 14 residues. The CDR3 sequence is CASRRTGMEETQYF. CDR3 bases: TGTGCCAGCCGAAGGACAGGGATGGAAGAGACCCAGTACTTC.

This clone was recorded a few times. The chain links TRBV2 to TRBJ2-1; 8 bases agree with TRBD2. This CDR3 has 13 residues. Germline loops: CDR1 SNHLY, CDR2 FYNNEI. Trimming removed 7 bases from V and 6 bases from J; junction bases left unmatched: 5. The CDR3 region is CASTTSGGNEQFF. Here the CDR3 DNA reads TGTGCCAGCACAACTAGCGGTGGCAATGAGCAGTTCTTC. The variable domain in full, with the rest retrieved from reference TRBV2 and TRBJ2-1, is EPEVTQTPSHQVTQMGQEVILRCVPISNHLYFYWYRQILGQKVEFLVSFYNNEISEKSEIFDDQFSVERPDGSNFTLKIRSTKLEDSAMYFCASTTSGGNEQFFGPGTRLTVL.

The chain is built from TRBV29-1 and TRBJ1-3; no reliable D call. Trimming cost V 7 bases and J 0 bases, with 7 bases left between them. CDR1 and CDR2 (germline): SQVTM, ANQGSEA. There are 12 residues in the CDR3. CDR3 bases: TGCAGCGCCCAGACCTCTGGAAACACCATATATTTT. Its protein is CSAQTSGNTIYF.

The chain joins TRBV6-6 to TRBJ2-5; D is perhaps TRBD1 (5 bases). The germline CDR1 and CDR2 sequences are MNHNY and SVGAGI (reference sequence). The CDR3 is 14 residues long. V gave up 1 base and J gave up 1 base, with 7 bases separating them. CDR3 protein: CASSYWQGQETQYF. The CDR3 DNA reads TGTGCCAGCAGTTACTGGCAGGGCCAAGAGACCCAGTACTTC.

The chain uses TRBV5-1 and TRBJ1-1, with 7 bases matching TRBD1. With V trimmed by 0 bases and J by 4 bases, 9 bases remained unmatched. The CDR3 runs 16 residues. CDR1 and CDR2 (germline): SGHRS, YFSETQ. As DNA, the CDR3 is TGCGCCAGCAGCTTGGCGAACAGGGGATTGGGCACTGAAGCTTTCTTT. Its translation: CASSLANRGLGTEAFF. Using reference TRBV5-1 and TRBJ1-1 for the parts outside the CDR3, the full variable domain is KAGVTQTPRYLIKTRGQQVTLSCSPISGHRSVSWYQQTPGQGLQFLFEYFSETQRNKGNFPGRFSGRQFSNSRSEMNVSTLELGDSALYLCASSLANRGLGTEAFFGQGTRLTVV.

This clone appeared a few times. This rearrangement joins TRBV19 to TRBJ2-7; the match to TRBD1 covers 9 bases. Trimming at V came to 4 bases and at J to 6 bases, leaving 7 bases not matched to a gene. CDR1 and CDR2 from the germline V gene are LNHDA and SQIVND (reference sequence). This CDR3 contains 14 residues. CDR3 in amino acids: CASSKARTGVEQYF. Here the CDR3 DNA reads TGTGCCAGTAGTAAGGCCCGGACAGGGGTCGAGCAGTACTTC.

The sample holds one count of this clone. This sequence joins TRBV6-6 and TRBJ1-6; perhaps TRBD1 as D (5 bases). Trimming removed 6 bases at V and 9 bases at J, with 15 bases between. The CDR3 is 14 residues long. Germline CDR1 MNHNY, CDR2 SVGAGI (reference sequence). DNA for the CDR3: TGTGCCAGCAGGTCCGGGACCCCGATTTCACCCCTCCACTTT. Translating it yields CASRSGTPISPLHF.

The V call is TRBV4-2, the J call TRBJ2-3; TRBD1 is a possible D gene (6 bases). CDR1 and CDR2 (germline): LGHNA, YNFKEQ. Trimming removed 2 bases from V and 4 bases from J, with 13 bases in between. The CDR3 runs 15 residues. The DNA of the CDR3 is TGTGCCAGCAGCCAACAGGGGCAGGGCGCAGATACGCAGTATTTT. It codes for CASSQQGQGADTQYF.

The chain combines TRBV30 with TRBJ2-2, with D unclear. CDR3 length equals 12 residues. Germline CDR1 is GTSNPN and CDR2 is SVGIG (reference sequence). The ends were cut back, 2 bases at V and 4 bases at J, with 5 bases in the middle. The CDR3 DNA is TGTGCCTGGAGTACAGCCACCGGGGAGCTGTTTTTT. It codes for CAWSTATGELFF.

V gene TRBV30 combines with J gene TRBJ2-2; D unclear. Per germline, CDR1 GTSNPN and CDR2 SVGIG (reference sequence). V dropped 3 bases and J dropped 4 bases, with 9 bases sitting between them. This CDR3 spans 13 amino acids. Written as DNA, the CDR3 is TGTGCCTGGAGGGGAAGAAGCACCGGGGAGCTGTTTTTT. Amino acid sequence: CAWRGRSTGELFF.

The sample holds a few counts of this clone. The CDR3 bases are TGTGCCAGCAGCTTAGTTGGGACTAGCGGGAGGTATGAGCAGTTCTTC. As protein: CASSLVGTSGRYEQFF. This rearrangement joins TRBV7-8 to TRBJ2-1; 15 bases align to TRBD2. The V gene's germline CDR1 is SGHVS and CDR2 FQNEAQ. The CDR3 consists of 16 residues. V lost 1 base, J lost 8 bases, and 3 bases stayed unmatched.

Worth noting for this clone: With a much larger clone just one base away, this may be a read error. The chain recombines TRBV11-2 with TRBJ2-5; D is unresolved. The CDR3 has 11 amino acids. V gave up 4 bases and J gave up 5 bases, with 5 bases separating them. Germline V gives CDR1 SGHAT, CDR2 FQNNGV. CDR3 in amino acids: CASSSSETQYF. The CDR3 nucleotides are TGTGCCAGCAGCTCCTCGGAGACCCAGTACTTC.

As DNA, the CDR3 is TGTGCCAGCAGTTCCTCCGGAGGGGGCAGTCAGCCCCAGCATTTT. The encoded protein is CASSSSGGGSQPQHF. This chain connects TRBV6-5 to TRBJ1-5; 7 nucleotides align to TRBD1. Germline V gene sequence: CDR1 MNHEY, CDR2 SVGAGI. The CDR3 has 15 amino acids. The V segment lost 4 bases and the J segment 6 bases; nucleotides outside the gene matches: 9.

CDR3 coding DNA: TGTGCCAGCAGCTCCCGGACAGCTAACACTGAAGCTTTCTTT. This encodes CASSSRTANTEAFF. The chain is built from TRBV5-6 and TRBJ1-1; possibly TRBD1 for D (6 bases). The V end lost 3 bases, the J end lost 2 bases, and 11 bases lay between the germline ends. CDR1 is SGHDT and CDR2 is YYEEEE in the germline V gene. The CDR3 contains 14 residues.

This chain joins TRBV6-1 and TRBJ2-7; D is tentatively TRBD1 or TRBD2 (5 bases each). CDR1 is MNHNS, CDR2 SASEGT, per germline. V was trimmed by 1 base and J by 0 bases, leaving 10 bases between them. The CDR3 length is 15 residues. CDR3 nucleotide sequence: TGTGCCAGCAGTGAAGTAGCAGGGACCTCCTACGAGCAGTACTTC. Translated, it gives CASSEVAGTSYEQYF.

V gene TRBV4-1 combines with J gene TRBJ2-2, with 7 bases lining up with TRBD2. There are 16 residues in the CDR3. Germline-derived CDR1 and CDR2 are MGHRA and YSYEKL. J lost 0 bases, V lost 4 bases, and 5 bases had no gene match. Here the CDR3 reads CASSPSGTTNTGELFF. As DNA, the CDR3 is TGCGCCAGCAGCCCTTCCGGGACTACGAACACCGGGGAGCTGTTTTTT.

The chain employs TRBV19 and TRBJ2-1; 7 bases align to TRBD1. The CDR3 runs 20 residues. The trim removed 3 bases at V and 4 bases at J, leaving 21 bases unmatched. Per germline, CDR1 LNHDA and CDR2 SQIVND (reference sequence). CDR3 protein: CASSMGGRGSLVSRYNEQFF. The CDR3 bases are TGTGCCAGTAGTATGGGTGGCAGGGGGAGTCTAGTATCCCGTTACAATGAGCAGTTCTTC. The full variable domain, with the rest looked up from reference TRBV19 and TRBJ2-1, is DGGITQSPKYLFRKEGQNVTLSCEQNLNHDAMYWYRQDPGQGLRLIYYSQIVNDFQKGDIAEGYSVSREKKESFPLTVTSAQKNPTAFYLCASSMGGRGSLVSRYNEQFFGPGTRLTVL.

Only a few counts were recorded for this clone. The chain links TRBV9 to TRBJ2-2, with no clear D. With 4 bases removed from V and 7 bases from J, the gap between germline ends came to 14 bases. This CDR3 comprises 14 residues. Germline CDR1 and CDR2: SGDLS and YYNGEE. CDR3 bases: TGTGCCAGCAGCCCCCTGCAGACTTTCGGGGAGCTGTTTTTT. Translated: CASSPLQTFGELFF.

The chain couples TRBV19 to TRBJ2-5, with TRBD1 identical over 8 bases. The trim removed 5 bases at V and 1 base at J, leaving 3 bases unmatched. The germline gives CDR1 LNHDA, CDR2 SQIVND (reference sequence). This CDR3 is 14 amino acids long. CDR3 coding DNA: TGTGCCAGTAGTGGACAGGGCAGCCAAGAGACCCAGTACTTC. Protein sequence: CASSGQGSQETQYF.

The V and J genes are TRBV5-6 and TRBJ2-5; 9 nucleotides align to TRBD1. The CDR3 is 15 amino acids. Germline V gives CDR1 SGHDT, CDR2 YYEEEE. V lost 6 bases, J lost 4 bases, and 10 bases stayed unmatched. The CDR3 sequence is CASTETGGVGETQYF. Here the CDR3 DNA reads TGTGCCAGCACCGAGACAGGGGGAGTGGGAGAGACCCAGTACTTC.

V usage is TRBV10-2 and J usage is TRBJ1-1; D is uncertain. Looked up from germline, CDR1 is WSHSY and CDR2 is SAAADI. The CDR3 contains 13 residues. Trimming shortened V by 5 bases and J by 0 bases, and 7 bases separated the two germline ends. The CDR3 protein is CASSSYMNTEAFF. In DNA form, the CDR3 reads TGCGCCAGCAGTAGTTACATGAACACTGAAGCTTTCTTT.

The V and J genes are TRBV30 and TRBJ2-7; TRBD1 agrees at 9 bases. The ends lost 5 bases at V and 6 bases at J; junction bases unmatched: 8. The CDR3 runs 13 residues. The germline V gene encodes CDR1 GTSNPN and CDR2 SVGIG (reference sequence). In nucleotides, the CDR3 is TGTGCCTGGGGGTTACAGGGGGCAGGCGAGCAGTACTTC. The encoded protein is CAWGLQGAGEQYF.

The chain couples TRBV7-2 to TRBJ2-3, with a tentative D call TRBD2 (6 bases). The germline V and J ends were trimmed by 5 bases and 1 base, with 16 bases remaining between them. Germline V CDR1 and CDR2: SGHTA, FQGNSA. The CDR3 has 16 amino acids. The CDR3 DNA sequence: TGTGCCAGCAGCCCCGGCAAGGCTAGCGGCACAGATACGCAGTATTTT. Protein: CASSPGKASGTDTQYF.